This T cell receptor beta chain was sequenced in a study of T cells in Graves' hyperthyroidism and ophthalmopathy (dated by TCRdb to between 2018 and 2020). At the level of the whole study: Peripheral blood samples were taken at initial diagnosis, before any treatment was given. To identify TCR V-J signatures that set the groups apart, the researchers used a discovery cohort of about a hundred patients, made up of under 45 with Graves' ophthalmopathy and 55 to 65 with stable Graves' hyperthyroidism. Prospective prediction of ophthalmopathy was tested in an independent validation cohort consisting of 18 hyperthyroidism patients and over 15 patients who later progressed to ophthalmopathy. For training and testing, the 95 to 100 patients in the discovery cohort were randomly divided in a 7:3 ratio. The study also compared thyroid tissue and blood T-cell repertoires from several Graves' hyperthyroidism patients. After sampling, hyperthyroidism patients received methimazole starting at 30 mg daily, and ophthalmopathy patients received high-dose intravenous methylprednisolone. TCR Vbeta CDR3 sequencing of 135 peripheral blood samples (approximately 44 ophthalmopathy, roughly 74 hyperthyroidism and approximately 17 progressor patients) is reported in the paper. Summary of the overall study and its limitations: No statistical method was used to set the sample size in advance, and investigators knew the group allocation. Most expanded thyroid clonotypes (frequency above 0.001) were also detected in blood, suggesting blood repertoires may reflect thyroid immune responses. A 13 V-J signature model separated ophthalmopathy from stable hyperthyroidism, with 87.88% sensitivity and about 81% specificity in cross-validation and 80%/75% in testing. During validation, the model predicted progression to ophthalmopathy a median of approximately 6 months ahead of onset, with roughly 65% sensitivity and around 73% specificity.

There are a few counts of this clonotype. Its antigen remains unidentified. No base quality information exists; no much larger clone differs at one position. TCR beta CDR3 regions were amplified from RNA transcripts. A first-round RT-PCR of the TCR CDR3 used the HTBI primer set with the Qiagen OneStep RT-PCR kit. The libraries were constructed in a second round of multiplex PCR and then size-selected and purified. The libraries were sequenced on an Illumina HiSeq2000 using paired-end 100 bp reads. From the authors' description of their analysis: SOAPnuke was used to process the raw data, with reads discarded if the reads contained adapters or uncalled bases, had a mean Phred below 15, or lacked an exact constant-primer or identifier match. High-quality paired reads were merged using COPE v1.2.5, and each unique nucleotide sequence was defined as a clonotype. MiTCR v1.1 was used to align the clonotypes against IMGT TRBV, TRBD and TRBJ reference segments. Analysis was restricted to V-J combinations with a frequency above 0.0001, which covered over 98% of repertoires. A TCS score was defined as the ratio of F50 (clonal expansion) to E x V (chaos), with BLOSUM62-based TCRdist applied between CDR3 peptides within each V-J. Welch's t-statistics and random forest reduced roughly 530 V-J features to some 14, which were used in a naive Bayes classifier (R e1071). TCRdb reworked the public reads: Q25 trimming with fastp, MiXCR clone assembly, productive beta chains retained. Merged by CDR3 protein, the rows form single entries marked with the most common genes and DNA. It is TCRdb's table, rather than the study itself, that gives the V and J calls and clone size. Counted in this sample were under 400,000 distinct CDR3 sequences; around 18% of them appeared once. The ten largest clones represent about 16% of the sample.

Unmatched junction bases come to 9, with V trimmed by 5 bases and J by 4 bases. The CDR3 goes from the cysteine to the phenylalanine over 15 residues. Of the read, only the CDR3 DNA is kept; its 45 bases are in frame from base 1. In the ophthalmopathy patients, disease was moderately to severely active, with a Clinical Activity Score of 3 or more, a NOSPECS grade of 4 or more, and a duration of less than 3 months. Any patient with an uncontrolled infection, another autoimmune disease, pregnancy or lactation was excluded. Diagnoses were based on clinical symptoms, serum thyroxine and TRAb, thyroid ultrasound and orbital computed tomography. PBMCs were separated from roughly 10 ml of fresh peripheral blood using Ficoll-Paque density gradient centrifugation. Total RNA was extracted using Trizol reagent, and RNA quality was assessed on an Agilent 2100 Bioanalyzer.

This clonotype was obtained from a woman between 40 and 55 years old with Graves' ophthalmopathy. The chain is encoded by TRBV12-3 or TRBV12-4 joined to TRBJ1-1, and TRBD1 aligns with 8 junction nucleotides. Sequenced material: blood. The CDR3 region reads CASSPPTGVGTEAFF. The nucleotide sequence is given as TGTGCCAGCAGTCCCCCGACAGGGGTGGGCACTGAAGCTTTCTTT.